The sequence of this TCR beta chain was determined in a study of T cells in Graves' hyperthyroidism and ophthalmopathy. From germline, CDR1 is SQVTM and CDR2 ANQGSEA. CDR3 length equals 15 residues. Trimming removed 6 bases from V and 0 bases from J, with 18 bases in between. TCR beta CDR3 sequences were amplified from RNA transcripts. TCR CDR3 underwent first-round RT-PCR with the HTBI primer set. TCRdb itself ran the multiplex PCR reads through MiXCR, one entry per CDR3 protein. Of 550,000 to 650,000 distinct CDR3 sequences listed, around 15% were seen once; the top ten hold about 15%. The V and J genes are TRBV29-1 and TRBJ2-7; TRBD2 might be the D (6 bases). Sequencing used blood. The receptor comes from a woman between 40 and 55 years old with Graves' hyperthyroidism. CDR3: CSVTFIAGGSYEQYF. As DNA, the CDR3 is TGCAGCGTCACTTTCATTGCCGGGGGCTCCTACGAGCAGTACTTC.